What follows is one T cell receptor (beta chain) and its context. The antigen is undetermined. The sample contains more than one DNA sequence encoding this CDR3. Terminally differentiated effector memory CD45RA+ cells were excluded by CCR7 positive selection of CD45RO-negative cells. The data stem from a study of shared clonotypes between healthy human individuals. Looking at the study overall: Three plates were used per donor for CD4 naive, three for CD4 memory, two for CD8 naive and one for CD8 memory.

The study's findings and limits: Generation of non-shared clonotypes was less probable than generation of clonotypes shared by all four donors.

DNA at approximately 200 ng, roughly 30,000 T cell genomes, went into sorted-subset replicate PCRs. Data came from immunoSEQ multiplex PCR; TCRdb stores just in-frame clones and leaves some out. The top ten hold 0.9% to 1.3% of the sample, which has some 2.1 million clones, about 95% seen once. Trimming took off 1 base at V and 2 bases at J, with 7 bases between the two ends. Germline lookup yields CDR1 SGHTA and CDR2 FQGTGA. This CDR3 is built from 14 residues. Sequencing input: naive CD8+ T cells sorted from blood. The TCR was taken from a man between 18 and 29 years old in good health. V usage is TRBV7-3 and J usage is TRBJ2-3; D possibly corresponds to TRBD2 (6 bases). CDR3 nucleotide sequence: TGTGCCAGCAGCTTAAGCGGGGACACAGATACGCAGTATTTT. Translation gives CASSLSGDTDTQYF. The whole variable domain, remainder taken from reference TRBV7-3 and TRBJ2-3, is GAGVSQTPSNKVTEKGKYVELRCDPISGHTALYWYRQSLGQGPEFLIYFQGTGAADDSGLPNDRFFAVRPEGSVSTLKIQRTERGDSAVYLCASSLSGDTDTQYFGPGTRLTVL.